Described below is a single T cell receptor (beta chain) sequence and its context. The antigen this receptor binds is unknown. Base qualities are not provided; no much larger clone lies one nucleotide away. Before genomic DNA extraction, regulatory T cells were purified from blood as CD4+CD25-high CD127-low cells. Several healthy control donors served as the comparison group for repertoire analyses. The data derive from a study of regulatory and conventional T cells in RAG deficiency (TCRdb year 2017). Notes on the research overall: The study used high-throughput TCR beta sequencing to compare repertoire diversity and composition of Treg, conventional CD4+ and CD8+ T cells between RAG-deficient patients and healthy controls. The full study reports these points: Rather than being bona fide Treg cells, the sorted CD25-high CD127-low cells in Omenn syndrome patients may represent peripherally activated cells. Shorter CDR3 lengths were found in all patient T-cell subsets, and >80% Treg-Tconv repertoire overlap at nucleotide and amino acid level was observed in Omenn syndrome patients. RAG-deficient patients showed markedly lower Shannon entropy and higher Simpson indices than control T-cell subpopulations. Some T-cell subset analyses were not performed for some subjects. In Omenn syndrome and CID/AS patients compared with controls, roughly 100-fold fewer unique TCR beta sequences were detected from Treg cells, versus 9 to 10-fold fewer for other subsets.

The library was obtained by the immunoSEQ multiplex PCR assay. Genomic DNA from the sorted T-cell subsets was used to amplify rearranged TCR beta chain products, which were then sequenced. From the authors' description of their analysis: Shannon entropy and Simpson indices were used to measure how diverse the repertoire of productive TCR beta rearrangements was. To assess clonal expansion, the frequencies of the 100 most abundant productive TCR beta clonotypes were added up as a share of total reads. A self-reactivity index based on amino acid usage at CDR3beta positions 6 and 7 was applied to the TRB repertoires. Repertoire analyses used two-way ANOVA; flow cytometric analyses used Student t or Mann-Whitney tests. Held by TCRdb, this immuneACCESS table contains in-frame sequences only and omits some clones. Under half of the omission traces to an unresolved V gene where checked; the cause of the rest is unknown. That table gives V, J and clone size, and the DNA gave D and trimming. The sample table records roughly 11,000 clones; around 94% of these occur just once. The ten largest account for roughly 1.4% of the sample.

This sample was also put to use in a study of regulatory T cells. The second paper states: The multiplex PCR used 52 forward TRBV primers and 13 reverse TRBJ primers, with assay-based and computational corrections for amplification bias. Repertoires from patients had restricted unique TRB V-J pairs and skewed V and J gene usage, with the strongest effect in regulatory T cells. The study compared T-cell receptor beta repertoires of sorted regulatory, conventional CD4+ and CD8+ T cells between CD3G-deficient patients and healthy controls. Peripheral blood mononuclear cells were isolated by Ficoll density separation. Rearranged TRB loci were amplified from genomic DNA by multiplex PCR within the immunoSEQ assay. TRB amplicons were sequenced on an Illumina HiSeq platform. Custom algorithms error-filtered the raw sequences and aligned the raw sequences to reference gene sequences, after which the immunoSEQ online tools were used for analysis. The frequencies of productive and nonproductive TRB rearrangements were evaluated among unique sequences as well as among total sequences. Prism software was used to run t tests, Mann-Whitney tests or two-way ANOVA for comparisons between groups.

The sample consisted of CD127- CD25+ CD4+ Tregs sorted from blood. This sequence was found in a human donor in good health.

CDR3 protein: CASSVGRGWNTIYF. The sequenced DNA: TGTGCCAGCAGCGTAGGCAGGGGCTGGAACACCATATATTTT. This chain joins TRBV9 to TRBJ1-3, with TRBD1 perhaps the D gene, on 6 matching bases. Including the terminal cysteine and phenylalanine, the CDR3 comprises 14 residues. The CDR3 DNA has 42 bases and is translated from base 1. Per the germline V gene, SGDLS is the CDR1 and YYNGEE is the CDR2. V is reduced by 0 bases and J by 7 bases, leaving a spacing of 11 bases between them.